This TCR beta chain was captured in a study of blood T cell repertoires in COVID-19. Across the study: Sources were T cells, B-cell-depleted T cells, or PBMCs; the material itself was cDNA or gDNA.

The germline V gene has CDR1 GTSNPN and CDR2 SVGIG (reference sequence). This CDR3 spans 14 amino acids. V was shortened by 0 bases and J by 6 bases, with 11 bases between the two germline ends. As processed by the authors: Amplification of reference gene primers was used by the study to estimate nucleated cell counts. Produced via immunoSEQ multiplex PCR; TCRdb's table is partial and in-frame only. V and J calls and clone size are those listed in that table; D and trimming were worked out from the DNA. The table has about 120,000 clones, just over 85% seen once. The receptor was isolated from a man aged 35 to 55 with acute or convalescent COVID-19. Source material: peripheral blood. The genes are TRBV30 and TRBJ1-4; D remains unclear. The CDR3 loop reads CAWSVLRGYEKLFF. The DNA for the CDR3 is TGTGCCTGGAGTGTACTTCGAGGGTATGAAAAACTGTTTTTT.